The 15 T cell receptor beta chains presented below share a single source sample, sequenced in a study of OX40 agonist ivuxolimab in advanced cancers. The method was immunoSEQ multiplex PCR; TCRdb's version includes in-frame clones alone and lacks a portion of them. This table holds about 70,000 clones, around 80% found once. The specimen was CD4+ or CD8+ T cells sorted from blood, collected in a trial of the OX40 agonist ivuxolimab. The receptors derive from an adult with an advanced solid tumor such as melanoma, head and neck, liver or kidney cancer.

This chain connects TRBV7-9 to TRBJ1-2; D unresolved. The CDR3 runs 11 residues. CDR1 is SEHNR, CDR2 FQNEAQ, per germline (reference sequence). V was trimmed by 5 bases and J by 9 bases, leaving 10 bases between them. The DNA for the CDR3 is TGTGCCAGCAGCCTAATGAGTCGCTACACCTTC. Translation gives CASSLMSRYTF. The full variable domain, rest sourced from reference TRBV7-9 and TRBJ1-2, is DTGVSQNPRHKITKRGQNVTFRCDPISEHNRLYWYRQTLGQGPEFLTYFQNEAQLEKSRLLSDRFSAERPKGSFSTLEIQRTEQGDSAMYLCASSLMSRYTFGSGTRLTVV.

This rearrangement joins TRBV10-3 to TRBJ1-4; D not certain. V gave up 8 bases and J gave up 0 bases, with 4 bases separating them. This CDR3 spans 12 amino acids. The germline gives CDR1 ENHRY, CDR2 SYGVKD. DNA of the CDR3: TGTGCCATCGGTACAACTAATGAAAAACTGTTTTTT. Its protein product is CAIGTTNEKLFF.

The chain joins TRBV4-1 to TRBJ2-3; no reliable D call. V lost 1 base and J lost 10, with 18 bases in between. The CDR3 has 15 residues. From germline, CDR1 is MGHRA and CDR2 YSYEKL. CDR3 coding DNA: TGCGCCAGCAGCCAAGGGGCCCTGAGTACCCCCGCGCAGTATTTT. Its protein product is CASSQGALSTPAQYF.

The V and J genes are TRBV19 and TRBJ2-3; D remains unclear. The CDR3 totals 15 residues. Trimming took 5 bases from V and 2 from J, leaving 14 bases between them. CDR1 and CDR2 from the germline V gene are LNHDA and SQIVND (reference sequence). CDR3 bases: TGTGCCAGTAGTCCCAGTTCCTCATACACAGATACGCAGTATTTT. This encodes CASSPSSSYTDTQYF.

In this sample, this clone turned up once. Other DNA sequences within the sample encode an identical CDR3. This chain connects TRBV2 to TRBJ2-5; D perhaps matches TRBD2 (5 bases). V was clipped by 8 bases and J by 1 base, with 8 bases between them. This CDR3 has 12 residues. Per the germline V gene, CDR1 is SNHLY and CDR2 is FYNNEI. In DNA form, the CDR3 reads TGTGCCAGCTCCCGGGGCCAAGAGACCCAGTACTTC. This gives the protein CASSRGQETQYF.

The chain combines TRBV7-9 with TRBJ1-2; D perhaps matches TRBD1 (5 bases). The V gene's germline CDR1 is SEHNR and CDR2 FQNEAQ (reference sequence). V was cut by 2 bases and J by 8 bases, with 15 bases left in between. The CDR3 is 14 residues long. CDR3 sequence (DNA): TGTGCCAGCAGCTTAAAGACGGGGCGGGGAGGCTACACCTTC. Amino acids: CASSLKTGRGGYTF.

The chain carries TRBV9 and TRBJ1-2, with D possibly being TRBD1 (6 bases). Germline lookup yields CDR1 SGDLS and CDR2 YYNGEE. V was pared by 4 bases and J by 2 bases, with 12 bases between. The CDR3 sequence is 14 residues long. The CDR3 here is CASSPEGVNYGYTF. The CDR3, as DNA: TGTGCCAGCAGCCCGGAGGGGGTGAACTATGGCTACACCTTC.

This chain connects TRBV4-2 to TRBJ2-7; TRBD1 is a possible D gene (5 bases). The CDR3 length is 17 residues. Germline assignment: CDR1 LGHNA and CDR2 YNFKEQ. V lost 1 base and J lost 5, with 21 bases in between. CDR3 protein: CASSQGDSSRRSHEQYF. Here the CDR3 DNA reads TGTGCCAGCAGCCAAGGTGACAGTTCGCGGCGGAGCCACGAGCAGTACTTC.

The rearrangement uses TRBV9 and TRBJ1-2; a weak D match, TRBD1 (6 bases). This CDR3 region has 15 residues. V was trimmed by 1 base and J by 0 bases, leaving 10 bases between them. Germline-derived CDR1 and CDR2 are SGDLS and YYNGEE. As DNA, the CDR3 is TGTGCCAGCAGCGTATCAGGGGCTCCTAACTATGGCTACACCTTC. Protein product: CASSVSGAPNYGYTF.

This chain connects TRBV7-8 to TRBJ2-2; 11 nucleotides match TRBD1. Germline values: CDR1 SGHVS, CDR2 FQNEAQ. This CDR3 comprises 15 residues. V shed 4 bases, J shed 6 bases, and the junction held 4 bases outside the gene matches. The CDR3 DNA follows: TGTGCCAGCAGCTCCGGACAGGGGGCAGCCGGGGAGCTGTTTTTT. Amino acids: CASSSGQGAAGELFF.

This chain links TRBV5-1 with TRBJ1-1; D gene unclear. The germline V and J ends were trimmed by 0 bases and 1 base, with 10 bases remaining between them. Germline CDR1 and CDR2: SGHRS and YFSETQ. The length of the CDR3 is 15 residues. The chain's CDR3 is CASSLGPPRNTEAFF. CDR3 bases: TGCGCCAGCAGCTTGGGACCACCCCGGAACACTGAAGCTTTCTTT. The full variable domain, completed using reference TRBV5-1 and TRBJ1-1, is KAGVTQTPRYLIKTRGQQVTLSCSPISGHRSVSWYQQTPGQGLQFLFEYFSETQRNKGNFPGRFSGRQFSNSRSEMNVSTLELGDSALYLCASSLGPPRNTEAFFGQGTRLTVV.

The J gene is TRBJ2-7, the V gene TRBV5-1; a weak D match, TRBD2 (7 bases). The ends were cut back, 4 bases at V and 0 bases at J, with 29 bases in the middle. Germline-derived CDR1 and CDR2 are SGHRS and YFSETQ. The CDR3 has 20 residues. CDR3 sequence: CASSPGPPQGGWASSYEQYV. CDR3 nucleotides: TGCGCCAGCAGCCCGGGGCCCCCACAGGGAGGGTGGGCGAGCTCCTACGAGCAGTACGTC.

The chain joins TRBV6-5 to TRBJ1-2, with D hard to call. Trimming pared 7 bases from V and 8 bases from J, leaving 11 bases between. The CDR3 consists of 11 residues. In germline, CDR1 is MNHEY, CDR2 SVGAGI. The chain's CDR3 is CASKQEGGYTF. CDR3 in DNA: TGTGCCAGCAAGCAGGAGGGAGGCTACACCTTC.

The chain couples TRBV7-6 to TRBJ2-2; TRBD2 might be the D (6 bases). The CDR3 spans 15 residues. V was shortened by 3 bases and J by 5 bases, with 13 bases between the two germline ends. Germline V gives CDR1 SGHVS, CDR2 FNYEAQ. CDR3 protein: CASSLSTSLTGELFF. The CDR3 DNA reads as TGTGCCAGCAGCTTGAGTACTAGCCTGACCGGGGAGCTGTTTTTT. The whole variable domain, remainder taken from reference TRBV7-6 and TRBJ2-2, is GAGVSQSPRYKVTKRGQDVALRCDPISGHVSLYWYRQALGQGPEFLTYFNYEAQQDKSGLPNDRFSAERPEGSISTLTIQRTEQRDSAMYRCASSLSTSLTGELFFGEGSRLTVL.

The CDR3 region is CASSATGNQPQHF. CDR3 DNA sequence: TGTGCCAGTAGTGCCACAGGGAATCAGCCCCAGCATTTT. The rearrangement uses TRBV19 and TRBJ1-5; D possibly corresponds to TRBD1 (6 bases). V dropped 5 bases and J dropped 4 bases, with 9 bases sitting between them. CDR3 length: 13 amino acids. In germline, CDR1 is LNHDA, CDR2 SQIVND (reference sequence). Looking up the rest from reference TRBV19 and TRBJ1-5 gives the full variable domain: DGGITQSPKYLFRKEGQNVTLSCEQNLNHDAMYWYRQDPGQGLRLIYYSQIVNDFQKGDIAEGYSVSREKKESFPLTVTSAQKNPTAFYLCASSATGNQPQHFGDGTRLSIL.